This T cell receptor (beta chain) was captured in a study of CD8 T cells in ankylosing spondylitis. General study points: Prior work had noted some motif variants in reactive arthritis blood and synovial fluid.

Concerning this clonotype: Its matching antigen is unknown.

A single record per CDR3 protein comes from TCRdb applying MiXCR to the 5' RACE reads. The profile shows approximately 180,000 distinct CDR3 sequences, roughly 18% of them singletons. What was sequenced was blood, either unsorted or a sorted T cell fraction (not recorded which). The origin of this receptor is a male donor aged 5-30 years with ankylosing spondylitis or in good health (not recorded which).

The CDR3: CASSDGNSGFETQYF. CDR3 nucleotide sequence: TGCGCCAGCAGTGATGGTAATAGCGGGTTTGAGACCCAGTACTTC. The J gene is TRBJ2-5, the V gene TRBV10-1; 7 positions agree with TRBD2. V lost 3 bases, J lost 5 bases, and 9 bases stayed unmatched. Germline CDR1 WNHNN, CDR2 SYGVQD (reference sequence). The length of the CDR3 is 15 residues.